The present TCR beta chain was sequenced within a study of T cells in localized non-small cell lung cancer. Study outcomes and limitations: Median approximately 50 top-100 tumor clones were shared with paired adjacent lung. The greatest T cell clonality was found in uninvolved adjacent lung (higher than in tumor).

TCRdb's copy holds only in-frame clones and misses some; the assay was immunoSEQ multiplex PCR. Of under 1,500 clones in the sample, just under 30% are singletons; the top ten hold 8.5%. The V end was cut by 5 bases, the J end by 4 bases, with 11 bases between. Germline V CDR1 and CDR2: MNHGY, SAAAGT. The CDR3 covers 14 residues. By sample fraction, this clone is medium-sized. The antigen remains unidentified. Sequencing was performed on lung tumor tissue, taken before any cancer treatment. This chain connects TRBV6-8 to TRBJ1-4, with D maybe TRBD1 (5 bases). The TCR was taken from a male donor at least 60 years old with stage I squamous cell lung carcinoma. The DNA of the CDR3 is TGTGCCAGCAGTGGCTGGGGCCGTAATGAAAAACTGTTTTTT. Translated, it gives CASSGWGRNEKLFF.